These 28 T cell receptor beta chains share one sample of origin, sequenced in a study of cytomegalovirus exposure and HLA in healthy donors. The study ran its PCR with 60 Vbeta and 13 Jbeta primers. Assay used: immunoSEQ multiplex PCR; TCRdb lists only in-frame clones, some missing. Among approximately 110,000 clones listed, 65% to 80% were seen once. The material sequenced was PBMCs. These receptors were taken from an older woman in good health and CMV-seropositive.

This sequence joins TRBV7-2 and TRBJ1-2; weak D call: TRBD1 (6 bases). Trimming cost V 4 bases and J 4 bases, with 13 bases left between them. The CDR3 contains 14 residues. CDR1 is SGHTA and CDR2 is FQGNSA in the germline V gene. The chain's CDR3 is CASSSETGRYGYTF. CDR3 in DNA: TGTGCCAGCAGCTCCGAGACAGGCCGCTATGGCTACACCTTC.

V usage is TRBV5-3 and J usage is TRBJ1-5; D perhaps matches TRBD1 (5 bases). TRBV5-3 is assigned to the ORF class and has an uncertain function. CDR3 length: 18 residues. V was shortened by 8 bases and J by 7 bases, with 31 bases between the two germline ends. In DNA form, the CDR3 reads TGTGCCAGCTGCCCCCTCCAGTTGTGGTCCAGGGTAACCCAGCCCCAGCATTTT. This encodes CASCPLQLWSRVTQPQHF.

The chain couples TRBV7-9 to TRBJ2-2; 8 nucleotides match TRBD1. This CDR3 spans 15 amino acids. CDR1 is SEHNR and CDR2 is FQNEAQ in the germline V gene (reference sequence). Trimming cost V 5 bases and J 5 bases; bases outside gene matches: 7. This chain's CDR3 is CASSKGTGLTGELFF. The CDR3 DNA reads TGTGCCAGCAGCAAGGGGACAGGTTTAACCGGGGAGCTGTTTTTT.

The rearrangement links TRBV5-8 to TRBJ2-5, with a weak D call TRBD2 (5 bases). The germline V gene encodes CDR1 SGHTS and CDR2 YDEGEE. The CDR3 covers 16 residues. Deletions cut 5 bases from V and 3 bases from J, with 20 bases between. Here the CDR3 DNA reads TGTGCCAGCAGTTGGAGGTCGGTGGGCCTCAAAGAGACCCAGTACTTC. Protein product: CASSWRSVGLKETQYF.

As to this clone: Sequence at one end of the junction differs from germline and may be a read error. The J gene is TRBJ1-2, the V gene TRBV7-9, with 8 bases identical to TRBD1. CDR1 is SEHNR, CDR2 FQNEAQ, per germline (reference sequence). The CDR3 consists of 15 residues. The CDR3 region has the DNA TGTTCCAGCAGCTTAGAGGCAGGGGGCGTCGGAGGCTACACCTTC. Translating it yields CSSSLEAGGVGGYTF.

The chain joins TRBV6-5 to TRBJ1-6; D is possibly TRBD1 (6 bases). This CDR3 region has 15 residues. Germline V gives CDR1 MNHEY, CDR2 SVGAGI. V was pared by 4 bases and J by 8 bases, with 15 bases between. The CDR3 protein is CASSSTGKSHSPLHF. The CDR3 DNA reads TGTGCCAGCAGTTCCACAGGGAAAAGTCATTCACCCCTCCACTTT.

This rearrangement joins TRBV6-6 to TRBJ2-3, with TRBD1 identical over 8 bases. CDR3 length: 15 residues. The V and J ends lost 7 bases and 2 bases, in that order; junction bases with no gene match: 8. CDR1 and CDR2 from the germline V gene are MNHNY and SVGAGI (reference sequence). The CDR3 reads CASTARGLFTDTQYF. The CDR3, as DNA: TGTGCCAGCACCGCCAGGGGGCTATTCACAGATACGCAGTATTTT.

This clone was seen ten or more times. This sequence joins TRBV6-5 and TRBJ1-1; 7 nucleotides agree with TRBD1. With 7 bases clipped from V and 5 bases from J, the junction kept 7 bases outside the gene matches. From germline, CDR1 is MNHEY and CDR2 SVGAGI. CDR3 length: 13 residues. CDR3 region: CASNLQGSTEAFF. The CDR3, as DNA: TGTGCCAGCAACTTACAGGGGAGTACTGAAGCTTTCTTT.

The rearrangement links TRBV9 to TRBJ2-7; 7 bases agree with TRBD1. CDR1 is SGDLS and CDR2 is YYNGEE in the germline V gene. The CDR3 extends over 15 amino acids. V shed 2 bases, J shed 5 bases, and the junction held 10 bases outside the gene matches. CDR3 DNA: TGTGCCAGCAGCGTGAACACCTTACAGGGGAACGAGCAGTACTTC. Residues: CASSVNTLQGNEQYF. Complete variable domain (other parts from reference TRBV9 and TRBJ2-7): DSGVTQTPKHLITATGQRVTLRCSPRSGDLSVYWYQQSLDQGLQFLIQYYNGEERAKGNILERFSAQQFPDLHSELNLSSLELGDSALYFCASSVNTLQGNEQYFGPGTRLTVT.

This chain uses TRBV12-5 with TRBJ1-4, with D possibly TRBD1 on 6 matching bases. CDR3 size: 15 residues. Germline-derived CDR1 and CDR2 are LGHNT and FRNRAP. The V end lost 5 bases, the J end lost 6 bases, and 16 bases lay between the germline ends. CDR3 sequence (DNA): TGTGCTAGTGGTCCAACAGGGTCGATAGATGAAAAACTGTTTTTT. It encodes CASGPTGSIDEKLFF.

This clone came up a few times. The chain recombines TRBV7-9 with TRBJ1-1, with TRBD1 matching 8 bases. The V gene end was trimmed by 5 bases and the J gene end by 4 bases; junction bases not matched to a gene: 9. CDR3 length: 15 residues. CDR1 is SEHNR, CDR2 FQNEAQ, per germline (reference sequence). The DNA for the CDR3 is TGTGCCAGCAGCATCCCCGTAGGGACAGGCACTGAAGCTTTCTTT. Its protein product is CASSIPVGTGTEAFF.

This sequence joins TRBV27 and TRBJ2-2; no firm D call. The CDR3 spans 13 residues. Germline V gene lookup returns CDR1 MNHEY and CDR2 SMNVEV (reference sequence). The V gene lost 6 bases and the J gene lost 7 bases, with 12 bases spanning the gap. For the CDR3, the DNA is TGTGCCAGCAGGACACATCTGGGCGGGGAGCTGTTTTTT. This encodes CASRTHLGGELFF.

This chain links TRBV7-9 with TRBJ1-5; tentatively, D is TRBD1 (5 bases). This CDR3 has 13 amino acids. Germline values: CDR1 SEHNR, CDR2 FQNEAQ (reference sequence). With 5 bases removed from V and 4 bases from J, the gap between germline ends came to 9 bases. CDR3 residues: CASSKQENQPQHF. Here the CDR3 DNA reads TGTGCCAGCAGCAAACAGGAGAATCAGCCCCAGCATTTT.

The rearrangement uses TRBV19 and TRBJ1-2; 7 bases are a match to TRBD1. CDR1 and CDR2 from the germline V gene are LNHDA and SQIVND (reference sequence). V dropped 4 bases and J dropped 2; count of bases not matched to a gene: 4. This CDR3 spans 14 amino acids. The CDR3 DNA reads as TGTGCCAGTAGTACACCGGGACAGAACTATGGCTACACCTTC. The encoded protein is CASSTPGQNYGYTF.

This clone was recorded a few times. V and J are TRBV28 and TRBJ2-2; 7 nucleotides match TRBD1. With 6 bases clipped from V and 6 bases from J, the junction kept 7 bases outside the gene matches. This CDR3 spans 14 amino acids. CDR1 and CDR2 from the germline V gene are MDHEN and SYDVKM. The CDR3 reads CASSSVGGPGELFF. CDR3 nucleotide sequence: TGTGCCAGCAGCTCAGTAGGGGGCCCCGGGGAGCTGTTTTTT.

The chain is built from TRBV2 and TRBJ1-2; the D gene is possibly TRBD1 (6 bases). The CDR3 is made up of 12 amino acids. Trimming removed 7 bases from V and 5 bases from J, with 11 bases in between. In germline, CDR1 is SNHLY, CDR2 FYNNEI. The CDR3 region has the DNA TGTGCCAGCAAGGACAGCCTGTATGGCTACACCTTC. It encodes CASKDSLYGYTF.

The chain combines TRBV30 with TRBJ1-6, with D maybe TRBD1 (5 bases). The CDR3 is 17 amino acids. V was cut by 2 bases and J by 0 bases, with 14 bases left in between. Germline-derived CDR1 and CDR2 are GTSNPN and SVGIG (reference sequence). CDR3 sequence reads: CAWSLVRGGSYNSPLHF. The CDR3 nucleotides are TGTGCCTGGAGTTTAGTCCGGGGGGGCTCCTATAATTCACCCCTCCACTTT.

The rearrangement joins TRBV7-2 to TRBJ1-2, with 10 nucleotides matching TRBD1. Germline V CDR1 and CDR2: SGHTA, FQGNSA. V gave up 5 bases and J gave up 7 bases; unmatched junction bases: 13. The CDR3 totals 16 residues. The CDR3 sequence is CASSPPLADRGLGYTF. In DNA form, the CDR3 reads TGTGCCAGCAGCCCCCCGTTAGCAGACAGGGGGCTTGGCTACACCTTC.

The chain employs TRBV7-2 and TRBJ1-1; D is possibly TRBD1 (6 bases). Deletions cut 5 bases from V and 4 bases from J, with 14 bases between. The V gene's germline CDR1 is SGHTA and CDR2 FQGNSA. The CDR3 sequence is 14 residues long. CDR3 loop: CASSTQGYSTEAFF. For the CDR3, the DNA is TGTGCCAGCAGCACACAGGGATACAGCACTGAAGCTTTCTTT.

The V call is TRBV28, the J call TRBJ2-7; maybe TRBD1 (5 bases). The CDR3 is made up of 14 amino acids. The V end was cut by 6 bases, the J end by 0 bases, with 12 bases between. Germline loops: CDR1 MDHEN, CDR2 SYDVKM. The CDR3 sequence is CASRTRTPSYEQYF. CDR3 sequence (DNA): TGTGCCAGCAGGACCCGGACACCCTCCTACGAGCAGTACTTC.

V and J are TRBV6-5 and TRBJ1-2; tentative D call: TRBD1 (6 bases). This CDR3 is 13 amino acids long. Deletions cut 6 bases from V and 3 bases from J, with 11 bases between. Germline-derived CDR1 and CDR2 are MNHEY and SVGAGI. Here the CDR3 DNA reads TGTGCCAGCAGCTTAACAGGGCACTATGGCTACACCTTC. It codes for CASSLTGHYGYTF.

The rearrangement joins TRBV2 to TRBJ1-3; TRBD1 matches at 7 bases. V lost 10 bases, J lost 0 bases, and 9 bases stayed unmatched. The CDR3 has 15 amino acids. CDR1 SNHLY and CDR2 FYNNEI come from the germline V gene. CDR3 coding DNA: TGTGCCACCTCTAGGGACAGCAACTCTGGAAACACCATATATTTT. As protein: CATSRDSNSGNTIYF.

This chain links TRBV5-1 with TRBJ1-1; perhaps TRBD1 as D (6 bases). The germline V gene has CDR1 SGHRS and CDR2 YFSETQ. The ends were cut back, 2 bases at V and 2 bases at J, with 10 bases in the middle. CDR3 length equals 14 residues. DNA of the CDR3: TGCGCCAGCAGCTTCGGACAGTTAAACACTGAAGCTTTCTTT. Protein product: CASSFGQLNTEAFF.

This rearrangement joins TRBV14 to TRBJ2-5; D not resolved. CDR3 length equals 13 residues. With 2 bases removed from V and 4 bases from J, the gap between germline ends came to 8 bases. Germline lookup yields CDR1 SGHDN and CDR2 FVKESK. This CDR3 reads CASSQQILETQYF. The CDR3 DNA follows: TGTGCCAGCAGCCAACAGATTCTAGAGACCCAGTACTTC.

This clone showed up just a few times. This chain links TRBV21-1 with TRBJ1-2; TRBD1 is taken as the D call from the table, unchecked against the DNA. TRBV21-1 is an annotated pseudogene. This CDR3 contains 14 residues. The CDR3 bases are TGCGCCAGCAGTCCCGGGACAGGGACCTATGGCTACACCTTC. Encoded protein: CASSPGTGTYGYTF.

A single count supports this clone. This chain connects TRBV2 to TRBJ1-3, with unresolved D. The V end lost 7 bases, the J end lost 0 bases, and 13 bases lay between the germline ends. The CDR3 covers 15 residues. Germline V gene sequence: CDR1 SNHLY, CDR2 FYNNEI. The CDR3 DNA follows: TGTGCCAGCATTAGGAGCCCGAGCTCTGGAAACACCATATATTTT. Translated, it gives CASIRSPSSGNTIYF.

The sample holds one count of this clone. The junction and the germline gene differ at one end; a read error may be behind it. The chain is built from TRBV11-2 and TRBJ1-5; D call uncertain. Germline CDR1 SGHAT, CDR2 FQNNGV. This CDR3 contains 14 residues. The CDR3 sequence is CVSSLDGGNQPQHF. CDR3 nucleotide sequence: TGTGTCAGCAGCTTAGATGGAGGGAATCAGCCCCAGCATTTT.

V gene TRBV27 combines with J gene TRBJ2-7; D might be TRBD2 (6 bases). V was trimmed by 4 bases and J by 2 bases, leaving 12 bases between them. The CDR3 spans 14 residues. Per the germline V gene, CDR1 is MNHEY and CDR2 is SMNVEV (reference sequence). CDR3 nucleotide sequence: TGTGCCAGCAGTTCTAGGACTACACCCTACGAGCAGTACTTC. This codes for CASSSRTTPYEQYF.